These 16 T cell receptor beta chains share one sample of origin, sequenced in a study of human T cells and chemical hapten exposure. Extraction yielded total RNA from whole blood (unfractionated). The library put unique molecular identifiers onto individual cDNA molecules. In TCRdb, the reads were re-called with MiXCR into one record per CDR3 protein. The sample data list 100 or so distinct CDR3 sequences. Source material: whole blood. The receptors shown here come from a human donor who had alopecia or was a healthy volunteer (not recorded which). Some clones in this sample may be carry-over from other donors' samples. This table probably holds off-target reads from a library built for another chain.

The rearrangement uses TRBV7-2 and TRBJ2-7, with a weak D call TRBD2 (5 bases). The V and J ends lost 5 bases and 2 bases respectively, with 13 bases between them. The CDR3 loop spans 14 amino acids. Germline CDR1 SGHTA, CDR2 FQGNSA. The CDR3 bases are TGTGCCAGCAGCCGCATCGCGGGCACCTACGAGCAGTACTTC. Amino acids: CASSRIAGTYEQYF.

This clonotype was counted once. V is TRBV7-8 and J is TRBJ2-5; weak D call: TRBD1 (6 bases). CDR1 is SGHVS, CDR2 FQNEAQ, per germline. This CDR3 comprises 14 residues. V lost 4 bases, J lost 3 bases, and 12 bases lay in between. CDR3 nucleotide sequence: TGTGCCAGCAGCTCGACAGGCCGAAAAGAGACCCAGTACTTC. Its translation: CASSSTGRKETQYF. Based on the CDR3 plus reference TRBV7-8 and TRBJ2-5, the full variable domain is GAGVSQSPRYKVAKRGQDVALRCDPISGHVSLFWYQQALGQGPEFLTYFQNEAQLDKSGLPSDRFFAERPEGSVSTLKIQRTQQEDSAVYLCASSSTGRKETQYFGPGTRLLVL.

This clonotype was detected only a few times. The J gene is TRBJ2-7, the V gene TRBV19; 10 nucleotides line up with TRBD2. The trim removed 7 bases at V and 5 bases at J, leaving 8 bases unmatched. The CDR3 extends over 14 amino acids. CDR1 and CDR2 from the germline V gene are LNHDA and SQIVND (reference sequence). CDR3 region: CASMGPGLANEQYF. Here the CDR3 DNA reads TGTGCCAGTATGGGACCGGGACTAGCGAACGAGCAGTACTTC. The variable domain in full, with the rest retrieved from reference TRBV19 and TRBJ2-7, is DGGITQSPKYLFRKEGQNVTLSCEQNLNHDAMYWYRQDPGQGLRLIYYSQIVNDFQKGDIAEGYSVSREKKESFPLTVTSAQKNPTAFYLCASMGPGLANEQYFGPGTRLTVT.

This clonotype has only a few counts. The chain has TRBV5-1 and TRBJ1-2; 8 positions match TRBD1. V was pared by 4 bases and J by 2 bases, with 4 bases of the junction left unmatched. The V gene's germline CDR1 is SGHRS and CDR2 YFSETQ. The CDR3 is made up of 14 amino acids. CDR3 coding DNA: TGCGCCAGCAGCCCGAGGGACAGGAACTATGGCTACACCTTC. This gives the protein CASSPRDRNYGYTF.

This rearrangement joins TRBV19 to TRBJ1-2, with a tentative D call TRBD1 (6 bases). The germline V gene has CDR1 LNHDA and CDR2 SQIVND (reference sequence). V dropped 3 bases and J dropped 6 bases, with 11 bases sitting between them. This CDR3 has 13 amino acids. For the CDR3, the DNA is TGTGCCAGTAGTATGTACCAGGGGAATGGCTACACCTTC. As protein: CASSMYQGNGYTF.

This clonotype was picked up a small number of times. CDR3 protein: CASSPPRTGNQPQHF. In DNA form, the CDR3 reads TGTGCCAGCAGTCCCCCTCGCACGGGCAATCAGCCCCAGCATTTT. This sequence joins TRBV12-3 or TRBV12-4 and TRBJ1-5; D uncertain. Trimming cost V 5 bases and J 2 bases, with 13 bases left between them. The CDR3 runs 15 residues.

The V call is TRBV7-9, the J call TRBJ2-3; 7 bases line up with TRBD2. The trim removed 8 bases at V and 0 bases at J, leaving 17 bases unmatched. The germline V gene encodes CDR1 SEHNR and CDR2 FQNEAQ (reference sequence). This CDR3 comprises 18 residues. This chain's CDR3 is CASRAGRLAGVSTDTQYF. The DNA of the CDR3 is TGTGCCAGCCGAGCGGGTAGACTGGCGGGGGTTAGCACAGATACGCAGTATTTT.

The sample holds one count of this clonotype. This sequence joins TRBV4-2 and TRBJ2-7; D gene uncertain. The germline V gene has CDR1 LGHNA and CDR2 YNFKEQ. This CDR3 is built from 13 residues. The V and J ends lost 0 bases and 4 bases respectively, with 7 bases between them. In DNA form, the CDR3 reads TGTGCCAGCAGCCAAGATCGACTTTACGAGCAGTACTTC. Protein: CASSQDRLYEQYF.

This chain uses TRBV10-2 with TRBJ1-5, with D uncertain. The V end was cut by 6 bases, the J end by 9 bases, with 15 bases between. CDR3 length: 13 residues. Per germline, CDR1 WSHSY and CDR2 SAAADI. CDR3 residues: CASSPAAGRPQHF. The CDR3, as DNA: TGCGCCAGCAGCCCTGCGGCAGGCCGGCCCCAGCATTTT.

The chain couples TRBV7-2 to TRBJ1-6, with TRBD1 matching 7 bases. Per germline, CDR1 SGHTA and CDR2 FQGNSA. This CDR3 contains 14 residues. The trim removed 1 base at V and 6 bases at J, leaving 0 bases unmatched. CDR3 bases: TGTGCCAGCAGCTTAGGGGACAGTAATTCACCCCTCCACTTT. It yields the protein CASSLGDSNSPLHF.

The chain recombines TRBV7-8 with TRBJ2-1; no firm D call. CDR3 size: 14 residues. V was pared by 3 bases and J by 5 bases, with 11 bases between. Germline V CDR1 and CDR2: SGHVS, FQNEAQ. The CDR3 sequence: CASSLGFLDNEQFF. DNA for the CDR3: TGTGCCAGCAGCTTGGGTTTTTTAGACAATGAGCAGTTCTTC.

This clonotype is hyperexpanded within its sample. The chain links TRBV7-8 to TRBJ2-7; no firm D call. CDR1 and CDR2 from the germline V gene are SGHVS and FQNEAQ. This CDR3 has 13 residues. V lost 5 bases and J 4 bases, leaving 12 bases between the germline ends. The CDR3 DNA sequence: TGTGCCAGCAGCCACGGGCCGGAGTACGAGCAGTACTTC. It is translated as CASSHGPEYEQYF. Based on the CDR3 plus reference TRBV7-8 and TRBJ2-7, the full variable domain is GAGVSQSPRYKVAKRGQDVALRCDPISGHVSLFWYQQALGQGPEFLTYFQNEAQLDKSGLPSDRFFAERPEGSVSTLKIQRTQQEDSAVYLCASSHGPEYEQYFGPGTRLTVT.

The rearrangement joins TRBV12-3 or TRBV12-4 to TRBJ1-2; 7 bases are shared with TRBD1. The CDR3 totals 13 residues. V shed 6 bases and J 4 bases; nucleotides not matched to a gene: 5. CDR3: CASSFEGAYGYTF. The CDR3 DNA sequence: TGTGCCAGCAGCTTCGAGGGGGCCTATGGCTACACCTTC.

The chain joins TRBV6-5 to TRBJ2-7; D might be TRBD2 (6 bases). CDR1 is MNHEY and CDR2 is SVGAGI in the germline V gene. Trimming pared 7 bases from V and 4 bases from J, leaving 14 bases between. This CDR3 has 13 residues. The CDR3 reads CASTTGRGYEQYF. CDR3 bases: TGTGCCAGCACCACGGGGCGGGGATACGAGCAGTACTTC.

Only a few counts were recorded for this clonotype. The chain recombines TRBV7-9 with TRBJ1-4, with no clear D. Per germline, CDR1 SEHNR and CDR2 FQNEAQ (reference sequence). V lost 2 bases to trimming and J lost 6 bases, with 10 bases between them. The CDR3 consists of 14 residues. Here the CDR3 DNA reads TGTGCCAGCAGCTTAAGGAGGGAAGATGAAAAACTGTTTTTT. Residues: CASSLRREDEKLFF.

This clonotype has only a few counts. The chain employs TRBV4-3 and TRBJ1-5, with 11 bases that match TRBD1. The germline V gene has CDR1 LGHNA and CDR2 YSLEER. Trimming removed 0 bases from V and 7 bases from J; junction bases left unmatched: 2. This CDR3 contains 15 residues. CDR3 protein: CASSQDWTGGQPQHF. Here the CDR3 DNA reads TGCGCCAGCAGCCAAGACTGGACAGGGGGCCAGCCCCAGCATTTT.